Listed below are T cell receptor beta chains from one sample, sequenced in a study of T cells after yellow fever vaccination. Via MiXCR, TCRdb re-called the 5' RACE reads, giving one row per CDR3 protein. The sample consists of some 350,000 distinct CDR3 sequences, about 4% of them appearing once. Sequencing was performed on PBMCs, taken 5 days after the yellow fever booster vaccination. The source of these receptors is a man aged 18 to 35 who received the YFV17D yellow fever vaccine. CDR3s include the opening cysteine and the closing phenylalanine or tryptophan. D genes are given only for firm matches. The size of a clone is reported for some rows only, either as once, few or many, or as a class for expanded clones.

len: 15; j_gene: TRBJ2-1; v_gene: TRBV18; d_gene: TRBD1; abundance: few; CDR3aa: CASSPLPTGTNEQFF; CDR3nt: TGTGCCAGCTCACCACTACCGACAGGGACGAATGAGCAGTTCTTC
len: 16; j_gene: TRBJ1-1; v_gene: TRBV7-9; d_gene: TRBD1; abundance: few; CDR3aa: CASSLPRTGSVTEAFF; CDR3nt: TGTGCCAGCAGCTTACCCAGGACAGGGTCGGTCACTGAAGCTTTCTTT
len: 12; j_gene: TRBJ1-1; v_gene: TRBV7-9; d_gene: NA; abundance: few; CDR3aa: CASRRGITEAFF; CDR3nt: TGTGCCAGCAGAAGGGGGATCACTGAAGCTTTCTTT
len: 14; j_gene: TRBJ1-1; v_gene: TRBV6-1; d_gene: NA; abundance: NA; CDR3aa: CASTVGGSNTEAFF; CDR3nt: TGTGCCAGCACCGTCGGGGGCTCTAACACTGAAGCTTTCTTT
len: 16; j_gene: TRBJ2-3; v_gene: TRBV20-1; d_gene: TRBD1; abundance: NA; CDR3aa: CSAQRPGQEFTDTQYF; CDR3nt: TGCAGTGCGCAACGGCCGGGACAGGAATTCACAGATACGCAGTATTTT
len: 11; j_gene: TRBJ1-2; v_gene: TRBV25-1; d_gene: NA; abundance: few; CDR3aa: CASSVGDYYTF; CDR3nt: TGTGCCAGCAGTGTTGGGGACTACTACACCTTC
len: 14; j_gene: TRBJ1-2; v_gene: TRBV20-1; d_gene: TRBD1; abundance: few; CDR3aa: CSARTGTSNCGYTF; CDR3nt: TGCAGTGCTAGGACAGGGACTTCTAACTGTGGCTACACCTTC
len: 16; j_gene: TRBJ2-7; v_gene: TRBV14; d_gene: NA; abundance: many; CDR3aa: CASSQSWVAAGYEQYF; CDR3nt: TGTGCCAGCAGCCAAAGTTGGGTAGCGGCTGGGTACGAGCAGTACTTC
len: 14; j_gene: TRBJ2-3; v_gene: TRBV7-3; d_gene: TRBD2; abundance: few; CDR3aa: CASSAAGGTDTQYF; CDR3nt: TGTGCCAGCAGCGCAGCGGGGGGCACAGATACGCAGTATTTT
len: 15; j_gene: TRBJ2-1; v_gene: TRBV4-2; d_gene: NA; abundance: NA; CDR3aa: CASSQGLQIYNEQFF; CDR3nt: TGTGCCAGCAGCCAAGGACTCCAAATATACAATGAGCAGTTCTTC
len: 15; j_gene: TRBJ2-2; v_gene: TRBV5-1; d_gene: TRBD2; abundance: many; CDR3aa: CASSGNPGGTGELFF; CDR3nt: TGCGCCAGCAGCGGAAACCCGGGGGGAACCGGGGAGCTGTTTTTT
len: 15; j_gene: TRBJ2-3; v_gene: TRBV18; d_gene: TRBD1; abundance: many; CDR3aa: CASSPRDRGIDTQYF; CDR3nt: TGTGCCAGCTCACCCCGGGACAGGGGTATAGATACGCAGTATTTT
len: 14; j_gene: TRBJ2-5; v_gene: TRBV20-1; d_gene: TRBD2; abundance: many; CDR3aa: CSARAPRGEETQYF; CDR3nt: TGCAGTGCTAGAGCTCCGCGGGGGGAAGAGACCCAGTACTTC
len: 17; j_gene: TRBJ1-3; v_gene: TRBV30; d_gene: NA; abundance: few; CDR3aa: CAWSRRWPMVSGNTIYF; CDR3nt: TGTGCCTGGAGCCGACGATGGCCCATGGTCTCTGGAAACACCATATATTTT
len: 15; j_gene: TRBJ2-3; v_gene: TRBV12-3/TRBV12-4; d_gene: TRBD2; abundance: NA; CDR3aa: CASSALAGVTDTQYF; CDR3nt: TGTGCCAGCAGTGCCTTAGCGGGGGTCACAGATACGCAGTATTTT